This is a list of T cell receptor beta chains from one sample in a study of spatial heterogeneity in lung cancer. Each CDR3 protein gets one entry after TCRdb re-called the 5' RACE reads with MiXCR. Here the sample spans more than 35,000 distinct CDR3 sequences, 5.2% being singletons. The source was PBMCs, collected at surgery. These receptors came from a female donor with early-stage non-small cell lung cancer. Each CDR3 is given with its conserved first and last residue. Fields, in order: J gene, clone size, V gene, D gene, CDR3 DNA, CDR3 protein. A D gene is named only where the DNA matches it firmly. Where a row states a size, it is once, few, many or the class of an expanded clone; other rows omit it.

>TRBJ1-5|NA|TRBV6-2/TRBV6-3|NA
TGTGCCAGCAGTTACAGGGGCGCGGGCAATCAGCCCCAGCATTTT
CASSYRGAGNQPQHF
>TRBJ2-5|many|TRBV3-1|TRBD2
TGTGCCAGCAGCCCCTACCGGGAGGTCCAAGAGACCCAGTACTTC
CASSPYREVQETQYF
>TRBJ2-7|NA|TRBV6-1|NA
TGTGCCAGCAGTGAAATGTGGGGAGCCCTCCTCTACTTC
CASSEMWGALLYF
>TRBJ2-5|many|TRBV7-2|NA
TGTGCCAGCAGGATGGGAAGCCTTGAGACCCAGTACTTC
CASRMGSLETQYF
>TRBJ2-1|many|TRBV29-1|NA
TGCAGCGTTGAAATAGGCAACTCCTACAATGAGCAGTTCTTC
CSVEIGNSYNEQFF
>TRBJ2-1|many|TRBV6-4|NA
TGTGCCAGCAGTGACTGGAGAGGGGAGCAGTTCTTC
CASSDWRGEQFF
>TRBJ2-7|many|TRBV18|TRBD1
TGTGCCAGCTCACTTCCGGGACAGGGGATGAGCGAGCAGTACTTC
CASSLPGQGMSEQYF
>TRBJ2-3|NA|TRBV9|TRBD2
TGTGCCAGCAGCGTAGAGGGGCTAGCGGGTCTCCCAGATACGCAGTATTTT
CASSVEGLAGLPDTQYF
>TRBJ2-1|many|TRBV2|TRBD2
TGTGCCACCCCCGGGACTAGCGGGGGGGCAAGATTCGGCTCCTACAATGAGCAGTTCTTC
CATPGTSGGARFGSYNEQFF
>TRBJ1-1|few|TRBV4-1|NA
TGCGCCAGCAGCCAAGAGCCCGCCTTGGGCACTGAAGCTTTCTTT
CASSQEPALGTEAFF
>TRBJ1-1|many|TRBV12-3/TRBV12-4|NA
TGTGCCAGCAGTTTCAGCCGCACAGGGGAAGCTTTCTTT
CASSFSRTGEAFF
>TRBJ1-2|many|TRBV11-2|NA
TGTGCCAGCAGCTCCCTACATGGACGGCATTACTATGGCTACACCTTC
CASSSLHGRHYYGYTF
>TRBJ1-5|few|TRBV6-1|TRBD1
TGTGCCAGCAGGACGACAGGGTTAAATCAGCCCCAGCATTTT
CASRTTGLNQPQHF
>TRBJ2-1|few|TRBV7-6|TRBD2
TGTGCCAGCAGCTACAACGCCGGGACTAGCGGGGGGGCAGGCAATGAGCAGTTCTTC
CASSYNAGTSGGAGNEQFF